Each of the 21 T cell receptor beta chains below was sequenced from the same sample in a study of tumor-infiltrating lymphocytes in primary liver carcinoma. Synthesis of TCR beta cDNA was carried out from around 540 ng total RNA with a constant-region primer. Library construction for TCR beta comprised three nested multiplex PCR rounds performed with slightly modified ARM-PCR. The first two PCR rounds used TRBV1-TRBV30 primers with a Cbeta primer, approximately 10 cycles each. TCRdb reanalysed the multiplex PCR reads using MiXCR and keeps one entry per CDR3 protein. The sample has 320,000 or so distinct CDR3 sequences, 65% seen once; the top ten hold roughly 9%. Unsorted whole blood served as the source of blood RNA, and germline DNA was extracted as well. The specimen was peripheral blood. Receptors were obtained from a man aged 40-49 years with primary liver carcinoma and hepatitis B virus infection.

This clonotype was counted a single time. This may come from a read error, since a much larger clone is one base off. The rearrangement uses TRBV4-3 and TRBJ1-6; 7 nucleotides line up with TRBD1. The CDR3 contains 15 residues. Per germline, CDR1 LGHNA and CDR2 YSLEER. CDR3 amino acids: CASTPTGTYYSPLHF. Here the CDR3 DNA reads TGCGCCAGCACCCCGACAGGGACCTATTATTCACCCCTCCACTTT.

Comment on this clonotype: A much larger clone sits a single nucleotide away, making a read error possible. The chain combines TRBV4-1 with TRBJ2-1, with D maybe TRBD1 (6 bases). The CDR3 spans 15 residues. The germline CDR1 and CDR2 sequences are MGHRA and YSYEKL. The CDR3 protein is CASNQVPLTGREQFF. The CDR3, as DNA: TGCGCCAGCAACCAAGTCCCCCTGACAGGACGTGAGCAGTTCTTC.

Comment on this clonotype: Given a much more abundant clone one base away, this may be a read error. The rearrangement uses TRBV12-3 or TRBV12-4 and TRBJ2-3, with 10 positions matching TRBD1. J lost 3 bases, V lost 5 bases, and 8 bases had no gene match. The CDR3 runs to 16 residues. The CDR3 nucleotides are TGTGCCAGCAGTGCTCGGACAGGGGGAAGAACAGATACGCAGTATTTT. Translated, it gives CASSARTGGRTDTQYF.

On this clonotype: One end of the junction does not line up with germline, which may come from a read error. The V and J genes are TRBV14 and TRBJ2-7; TRBD1 matches 9 bases. CDR1 and CDR2 (germline): SGHDN, FVKESK. This CDR3 contains 15 residues. CDR3 bases: TGTGCTAGCATCCACAGACCGGGACAGGGCGGCGAGCAGTACTTC. Protein sequence: CASIHRPGQGGEQYF.

A remark on this clonotype: Being one base from a much bigger clone, this may be a read error. The chain joins TRBV6-2 or TRBV6-3 to TRBJ1-1, with a weak D call TRBD1 (5 bases). This CDR3 contains 14 residues. The germline V gene encodes CDR1 MNHEY and CDR2 SVGEGT. CDR3 bases: TGTGCCAGCAGTTTAAGGGGTACGAACACTGAAGTTTTCTTT. Its protein product is CASSLRGTNTEVFF.

This clonotype was seen ten or more times. The chain carries TRBV11-3 and TRBJ2-3, with 14 bases lining up with TRBD2. The CDR3 has 20 amino acids. CDR1 and CDR2 from the germline V gene are SGHNT and YENEEA. V trimming: 5 bases; J trimming: 0 bases; junction bases outside the gene matches: 13. The CDR3 nucleotides are TGTGCCAGCAGCGCAGCCGGGACTAGCGGGAGACCAGCTAGCACAGATACGCAGTATTTT. It codes for CASSAAGTSGRPASTDTQYF.

With respect to this clonotype: A much larger clone lies one base from this, so it may be a read error. The chain joins TRBV6-6 to TRBJ2-1; TRBD2 agrees at 15 bases. The junction had 11 bases not matched to a gene; V was cut back by 2 bases and J by 9 bases. The CDR3 contains 18 residues. Germline V CDR1 and CDR2: MNHNY, SVGAGI (reference sequence). The CDR3 protein is CASSYALGLAGGNSEQFF. The CDR3 bases are TGTGCCAGCAGTTACGCCCTCGGACTAGCGGGGGGGAACAGTGAGCAGTTCTTC.

For this clonotype: The conserved final phenylalanine or tryptophan is absent from the CDR3, which likely points to a read error. V usage is TRBV13 and J usage is TRBJ2-7; D may be TRBD1 (6 bases). V was pared by 5 bases and J by 0 bases, with 14 bases between. CDR3 length: 15 amino acids. Germline CDR1 is PRHDT and CDR2 is FYEKMQ (reference sequence). CDR3 nucleotides: TGTGCCAGCAGCCAACAGGGTCATTACTCCTACGAGCAGTACCTC. Translation: CASSQQGHYSYEQYL.

Comments on this clonotype: Possible read error: a much larger clone is one base away. The chain uses TRBV5-4 and TRBJ2-5, with a tentative D call TRBD2 (7 bases). The CDR3 is 16 residues long. The V end lost 0 bases, the J end lost 5 bases, and 17 bases lay between the germline ends. In germline, CDR1 is SGHNT, CDR2 YYREEE (reference sequence). In DNA, the CDR3 is TGTGCCAGCAGCTTGGACTCAGCGGGGAGGGGGGAGACCCAGTACTTC. Translation gives CASSLDSAGRGETQYF.

Remarks on this clonotype: A much bigger clone sits one base away, suggesting this may be a read error. This chain joins TRBV28 and TRBJ2-1; unclear D gene. Germline loops: CDR1 MDHEN, CDR2 SYDVKM. CDR3 length equals 15 residues. CDR3 loop: CAGSFLRRTNNEQFF. The CDR3 bases are TGTGCCGGCAGTTTTCTCCGCAGGACCAACAATGAGCAGTTCTTC.

Comments on this clonotype: A much larger clone lies one base from this, so it may be a read error. The V gene is TRBV4-2, the J gene TRBJ2-1; 10 bases align to TRBD2. The germline V gene encodes CDR1 LGHNA and CDR2 YNFKEQ. The length of the CDR3 is 16 residues. CDR3: CASSKETSGVYNEQFF. In DNA, the CDR3 is TGTGCCAGCAGCAAAGAAACTAGCGGGGTCTACAATGAGCAGTTCTTC.

The gene calls are TRBV30 and TRBJ2-7, with 9 bases aligning to TRBD2. This CDR3 contains 14 residues. The germline V gene encodes CDR1 GTSNPN and CDR2 SVGIG (reference sequence). With V trimmed by 3 bases and J by 4 bases, 7 bases remained unmatched. CDR3 residues: CAWRPPLAGYEQYF. For the CDR3, the DNA is TGTGCCTGGAGGCCGCCCCTAGCGGGGTACGAGCAGTACTTC.

This clonotype was counted many times. The rearrangement uses TRBV6-5 and TRBJ1-1; D perhaps matches TRBD1 (6 bases). With 2 bases removed from V and 7 bases from J, the gap between germline ends came to 11 bases. Germline CDR1 MNHEY, CDR2 SVGAGI. The CDR3 has 13 amino acids. The CDR3 region is CASSYMGGLEAFF. In DNA, the CDR3 is TGTGCCAGCAGTTACATGGGGGGCCTTGAAGCTTTCTTT.

The rearrangement uses TRBV28 and TRBJ2-3; D might be TRBD1 or TRBD2, each matching 5 bases. The V gene's germline CDR1 is MDHEN and CDR2 SYDVKM. The CDR3 has 15 residues. With 5 bases removed from V and 3 bases from J, the gap between germline ends came to 15 bases. CDR3: CASSKRDPQTDTQYF. In DNA, the CDR3 is TGTGCCAGCAGTAAACGGGACCCACAAACAGATACGCAGTATTTT.

Note on this clonotype: Mismatch with germline at one junction end may stem from a read error. The rearrangement links TRBV6-5 to TRBJ2-2; 7 nucleotides align to TRBD1. The CDR3 runs 17 residues. The V gene's germline CDR1 is MNHEY and CDR2 SVGAGI. The CDR3 coding sequence is TGTCCCAGCAGTAACGACAGGGAGCCAACGAACACCGGGGAGCTGTTTTTT. Translation: CPSSNDREPTNTGELFF.

This clonotype was found many times. The chain is built from TRBV12-3 or TRBV12-4 and TRBJ1-2; D gene uncertain. This CDR3 spans 11 amino acids. Trimming left V 5 bases short and J 3 bases short, with 4 bases between. The DNA of the CDR3 is TGTGCCAGCAGTCCCCACTATGGCTACACCTTC. Protein product: CASSPHYGYTF.

In the case of this clonotype: This is likely a read error, given that the CDR3 carries no conserved phenylalanine or tryptophan at its end. The chain links TRBV6-2 or TRBV6-3 to TRBJ2-1; 9 bases are a match to TRBD1. The CDR3 totals 16 residues. The V gene's germline CDR1 is MNHEY and CDR2 SVGEGT. CDR3 residues: CAGSYSRDRAYNEQFL. CDR3 bases: TGTGCCGGCAGTTACTCCCGGGACAGGGCTTACAATGAGCAGTTCTTA.

Ten or more counts support this clonotype. The chain joins TRBV29-1 to TRBJ1-2; D unclear. Trimming removed 5 bases at V and 8 bases at J, with 12 bases between. CDR1 SQVTM and CDR2 ANQGSEA come from the germline V gene. There are 11 residues in the CDR3. This CDR3 reads CSVILQPGYTF. The CDR3 nucleotides are TGCAGCGTTATTTTGCAGCCCGGCTACACCTTC.

As for this clonotype: This CDR3 is missing its conserved last phenylalanine or tryptophan, likely due to a read error. The chain is built from TRBV4-2 and TRBJ2-7, with D perhaps TRBD1 (6 bases). Trimming stripped 2 bases from V and 2 bases from J, with 10 bases between. The CDR3 covers 14 residues. The V gene's germline CDR1 is LGHNA and CDR2 YNFKEQ. In DNA form, the CDR3 reads TGTGCCAGCAGCCAATCAGCAGGGGCCTACGAGCAGTACTTA. Its translation is CASSQSAGAYEQYL.

Notes on this clonotype: Possible read error: a much larger clone is one base away. The J gene is TRBJ1-1, the V gene TRBV6-6; D remains unclear. CDR3 length equals 14 residues. Germline CDR1 is MNHNY and CDR2 is SVGAGI (reference sequence). Between the trimmed V and J ends, which lost 6 bases and 3 bases, there was a span of 14 bases. CDR3 sequence: CASSYGYGDTEAFF. CDR3 nucleotide sequence: TGTGCCAGCAGCTATGGCTATGGGGACACTGAAGCTTTCTTT.

At least ten counts were recorded for this clonotype. This rearrangement joins TRBV11-2 to TRBJ2-1; TRBD2 matches at 9 bases. The junction had 7 bases not matched to a gene; V was cut back by 0 bases and J by 7 bases. The CDR3 loop spans 16 amino acids. Germline V gives CDR1 SGHAT, CDR2 FQNNGV. As DNA, the CDR3 is TGTGCCAGCAGCTTAGAGCTCCTAGCGGGAATGAATGAGCAGTTCTTC. It codes for CASSLELLAGMNEQFF.